A single TCR beta chain is shown here with its context. Its antigen is as yet unknown. Sequenced by immunoSEQ multiplex PCR; TCRdb stores in-frame clones only, minus some. The sample shows around 100,000 clones, around 87% of them seen only once. CDR3 length equals 15 residues. Trimming stripped 5 bases from V and 8 bases from J, with 22 bases between. Germline-derived CDR1 and CDR2 are SGHRS and YFSETQ. The source of the sample is a study of T cell responses to AZD1222 COVID-19 vaccine. Study-level points and caveats: Repertoire sampling occurred only after the peak T cell response. Spike-specific TCRs gained breadth and depth after people received two AZD1222 doses.

The sequence was collected from an adult in good health. The chain uses TRBV5-1 and TRBJ1-2; D is perhaps TRBD1 (5 bases). Sequencing was performed on peripheral blood, taken on day 0 of MenACWY control vaccination. DNA for the CDR3: TGCGCCAGCAGACCCCGACAGACTCCTGATGGGGGCTACACCTTC. This translates into CASRPRQTPDGGYTF.